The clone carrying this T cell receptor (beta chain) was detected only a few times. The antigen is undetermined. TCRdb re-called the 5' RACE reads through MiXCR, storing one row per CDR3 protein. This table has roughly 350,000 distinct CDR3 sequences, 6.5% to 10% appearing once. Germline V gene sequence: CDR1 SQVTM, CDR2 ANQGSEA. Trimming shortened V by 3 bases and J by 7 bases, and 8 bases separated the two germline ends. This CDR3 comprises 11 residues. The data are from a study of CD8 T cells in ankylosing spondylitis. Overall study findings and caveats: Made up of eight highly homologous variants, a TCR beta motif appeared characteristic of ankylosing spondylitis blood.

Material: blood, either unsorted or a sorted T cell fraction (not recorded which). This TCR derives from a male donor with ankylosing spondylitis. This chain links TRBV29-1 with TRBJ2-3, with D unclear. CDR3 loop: CSVEWGYTQYF. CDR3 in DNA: TGCAGCGTTGAGTGGGGTTATACGCAGTATTTT.